Each of the 16 T cell receptor beta chains below was sequenced from the same sample in a study of radiotherapy plus CTLA-4 blockade in lung cancer. The method was immunoSEQ multiplex PCR; TCRdb's version includes in-frame clones alone and lacks a portion of them. Of about 13,000 clones listed, more than 75% are singletons. This material consisted of peripheral blood, taken from a patient treated with radiotherapy plus ipilimumab. These receptors all stem from a human donor with non-small cell lung cancer that progressed on radiotherapy plus ipilimumab. Some clones in this sample may be carry-over from other donors' samples.

The chain has TRBV6-5 and TRBJ1-1; D is possibly TRBD1 (5 bases). The CDR3 is 14 amino acids. In germline, CDR1 is MNHEY, CDR2 SVGAGI. V gave up 6 bases and J gave up 3 bases, with 14 bases separating them. The CDR3 DNA sequence: TGTGCCAGCAGCTGGGGCCTGTGGGACACTGAAGCTTTCTTT. Protein: CASSWGLWDTEAFF.

The rearrangement uses TRBV10-2 and TRBJ2-2; maybe TRBD1 (5 bases). Germline CDR1 is WSHSY and CDR2 is SAAADI. Deletions cut 5 bases from V and 9 bases from J, with 13 bases between. CDR3 length: 13 residues. The chain's CDR3 is CASSYPGPRELFF. In DNA, the CDR3 is TGCGCCAGCAGTTACCCAGGGCCGCGGGAGCTGTTTTTT.

V is TRBV30 and J is TRBJ2-3; no definite D call. Germline CDR1 GTSNPN, CDR2 SVGIG (reference sequence). CDR3 size: 13 residues. V was cut by 7 bases and J by 0 bases, with 11 bases left in between. In DNA form, the CDR3 reads TGTGCCTCAACTGACACTAGCACAGATACGCAGTATTTT. Translated, it gives CASTDTSTDTQYF.

The V gene is TRBV9, the J gene TRBJ2-7, with 9 positions matching TRBD2. Trimming cost V 3 bases and J 6 bases; bases outside gene matches: 10. Germline CDR1 reads SGDLS; CDR2 reads YYNGEE. This CDR3 has 15 residues. The CDR3 bases are TGTGCCAGCAGCGCAAGAGCGGGGGGCCTTCCCGAGCAGTACTTC. It yields the protein CASSARAGGLPEQYF.

The chain couples TRBV7-9 to TRBJ1-1, with 7 bases fitting TRBD1. This CDR3 region has 13 residues. V was pared by 1 base and J by 10 bases, with 6 bases of the junction left unmatched. Germline loops: CDR1 SEHNR, CDR2 FQNEAQ (reference sequence). CDR3 sequence: CASSLGDSLSAFF. As DNA, the CDR3 is TGTGCCAGCAGCTTAGGGGACAGTTTGTCAGCTTTCTTT.

This clone is a singleton in its sample. The chain couples TRBV6-1 to TRBJ2-3; possibly TRBD1 for D (6 bases). Trimming pared 4 bases from V and 4 bases from J, leaving 9 bases between. The germline V gene encodes CDR1 MNHNS and CDR2 SASEGT. The CDR3 is made up of 13 amino acids. For the CDR3, the DNA is TGTGCCAGCAGTGGACAGGTAGCAGATACGCAGTATTTT. Amino acid sequence: CASSGQVADTQYF.

This chain joins TRBV9 and TRBJ2-3; the match to TRBD1 covers 8 bases. The CDR3 sequence is 14 residues long. Germline V gene sequence: CDR1 SGDLS, CDR2 YYNGEE. V trimming: 1 base; J trimming: 5 bases; junction bases outside the gene matches: 3. The CDR3 protein is CASSVQGARDTQYF. CDR3 nucleotides: TGTGCCAGCAGCGTACAGGGGGCGAGAGATACGCAGTATTTT. Full variable domain (outside the CDR3, taken from reference TRBV9 and TRBJ2-3): DSGVTQTPKHLITATGQRVTLRCSPRSGDLSVYWYQQSLDQGLQFLIQYYNGEERAKGNILERFSAQQFPDLHSELNLSSLELGDSALYFCASSVQGARDTQYFGPGTRLTVL.

The J gene is TRBJ2-6, the V gene TRBV7-9, with D tentatively TRBD1 (6 bases). CDR1 and CDR2 from the germline V gene are SEHNR and FQNEAQ (reference sequence). The CDR3 runs to 18 residues. V lost 6 bases, J lost 2 bases, and 20 bases lay in between. Here the CDR3 reads CASSQSQGWGTGANVLTF. The CDR3 nucleotides are TGTGCCAGCAGTCAAAGCCAGGGGTGGGGTACTGGGGCCAACGTCCTGACTTTC. Combining the CDR3 with reference TRBV7-9 and TRBJ2-6 gives the whole variable domain DTGVSQNPRHKITKRGQNVTFRCDPISEHNRLYWYRQTLGQGPEFLTYFQNEAQLEKSRLLSDRFSAERPKGSFSTLEIQRTEQGDSAMYLCASSQSQGWGTGANVLTFGAGSRLTVL.

Only a few counts were recorded for this clone. The same CDR3 also results from other DNA sequences found in this sample. The rearrangement uses TRBV27 and TRBJ1-1; D not resolved. The CDR3 consists of 13 residues. Germline CDR1 MNHEY, CDR2 SMNVEV (reference sequence). The germline V and J ends were trimmed by 0 bases and 3 bases, with 5 bases remaining between them. The CDR3 is CASSLSRDTEAFF. The CDR3 coding sequence is TGTGCCAGCAGTTTATCGAGGGACACTGAAGCTTTCTTT.

The V and J genes are TRBV2 and TRBJ1-4; perhaps TRBD1 as D (5 bases). V lost 3 bases and J lost 7, with 12 bases in between. The V gene's germline CDR1 is SNHLY and CDR2 FYNNEI. CDR3 length: 14 residues. CDR3 sequence: CASSEEGISEKLFF. The CDR3 DNA reads TGTGCCAGCAGTGAGGAGGGGATCTCTGAAAAACTGTTTTTT.

J is TRBJ2-7 and V is TRBV11-1, with D unclear. From germline, CDR1 is SGHAT and CDR2 FQDESV (reference sequence). V dropped 5 bases and J dropped 0 bases, with 5 bases sitting between them. The CDR3 totals 12 residues. The CDR3 here is CASSPSSYEQYF. The CDR3 DNA sequence: TGTGCCAGCAGCCCCAGCTCCTACGAGCAGTACTTC.

This clone was observed a single time. The gene calls are TRBV27 and TRBJ2-1; 11 bases are a match to TRBD2. Trimming cost V 8 bases and J 4 bases; bases outside gene matches: 7. CDR1 and CDR2 from the germline V gene are MNHEY and SMNVEV (reference sequence). The CDR3 extends over 15 amino acids. The CDR3 bases are TGTGCCAGCGGCCTGTGGACTAGCGGGTACAATGAGCAGTTCTTC. It specifies CASGLWTSGYNEQFF.

This chain connects TRBV4-1 to TRBJ2-2, with TRBD1 as a possible D gene (6 bases). Germline lookup yields CDR1 MGHRA and CDR2 YSYEKL. The CDR3 is 14 amino acids. Trimming removed 1 base at V and 6 bases at J, with 9 bases between. DNA for the CDR3: TGCGCCAGCAGCCAAGTGGACAGTTCCGGGGAGCTGTTTTTT. Protein sequence: CASSQVDSSGELFF.

The chain carries TRBV5-6 and TRBJ1-1; TRBD1 matches at 7 bases. Germline lookup yields CDR1 SGHDT and CDR2 YYEEEE. The J segment lost 6 bases and the V segment lost 5 bases, leaving 10 bases of the junction unmatched. The CDR3 runs 14 residues. The CDR3 sequence: CASSFDRAVAEAFF. CDR3 DNA sequence: TGTGCCAGCAGTTTTGACAGGGCCGTCGCTGAAGCTTTCTTT.

This clone appeared a single time. The CDR3 DNA follows: TGTGCCAGTAGTATAGTAGGGCTCGGGATCTCTGGGGCCAACGTCCTGACTTTC. Translating gives CASSIVGLGISGANVLTF. The chain employs TRBV19 and TRBJ2-6, with D possibly being TRBD2 (5 bases). V gave up 1 base and J gave up 0 bases, with 13 bases separating them. CDR3 length: 18 amino acids. Per germline, CDR1 LNHDA and CDR2 SQIVND (reference sequence). Using reference TRBV19 and TRBJ2-6 for the parts outside the CDR3, the full variable domain is DGGITQSPKYLFRKEGQNVTLSCEQNLNHDAMYWYRQDPGQGLRLIYYSQIVNDFQKGDIAEGYSVSREKKESFPLTVTSAQKNPTAFYLCASSIVGLGISGANVLTFGAGSRLTVL.

The rearrangement uses TRBV7-9 and TRBJ1-1, with 8 positions matching TRBD1. V was pared by 2 bases and J by 5 bases, with 1 base of the junction left unmatched. Germline loops: CDR1 SEHNR, CDR2 FQNEAQ (reference sequence). The CDR3 has 13 residues. This CDR3 reads CASSLTGGTEAFF. Here the CDR3 DNA reads TGTGCCAGCAGCTTAACAGGGGGGACTGAAGCTTTCTTT.